This section outlines one TCR beta chain sequence together with its context. The sample belongs to a study of T cell clonotyping in hematopoietic cell transplantation. Libraries were prepared by immunoSEQ multiplex PCR; TCRdb keeps only in-frame clonotypes and omits some of them. The profile shows some 4,300 clones, 90% of them singletons. V dropped 0 bases and J dropped 9 bases, with 24 bases sitting between them. This CDR3 is 17 amino acids long. Germline CDR1 and CDR2: SGHTA and FQGNSA. The sample taken for sequencing was peripheral blood mononuclear cells. The receptor was derived from a man aged 35 to 55 in good health. Some clones in this sample may be carry-over from other donors' samples. This chain uses TRBV7-2 with TRBJ2-7, with D perhaps matching TRBD1 or TRBD2 (5 bases each). The CDR3 region is CASSLAPPGTAFGVQYF. CDR3 nucleotide sequence: TGTGCCAGCAGCTTAGCCCCTCCCGGGACCGCGTTCGGTGTGCAGTACTTC.